One sample yielded the 25 T cell receptor beta chains listed below, sequenced in a study of tumor-infiltrating lymphocytes in primary liver carcinoma. The tissue used was unsorted bulk material of roughly 17-34 mg. RNA and DNA were co-extracted from it with the AllPrep DNA/RNA mini kit. From about 0.45 ug total RNA, TCR beta cDNA was generated with a primer in the constant region. Amplification in three nested multiplex PCR rounds with slightly modified ARM-PCR gave rise to TCR beta libraries. Rounds one and two of PCR, each of about 10 cycles, were primed with TRBV1-TRBV30 forward primers and a C-beta reverse primer. MiXCR was run by TCRdb on the multiplex PCR reads, yielding one entry per CDR3 protein. The sample lists 85,000 to 100,000 distinct CDR3 sequences, around 70% occurring once. Specimen: tumor-adjacent normal liver tissue. These receptors came from a middle-aged man with primary liver carcinoma and hepatitis B virus infection.

This clonotype was counted ten times or more. V usage is TRBV10-2 and J usage is TRBJ2-7; 10 bases line up with TRBD1. Germline V gene data show CDR1 as WSHSY and CDR2 as SAAADI. V lost 4 bases and J lost 2; bases outside the gene matches: 17. This CDR3 region has 19 residues. Written as DNA, the CDR3 is TGCGCCAGCAGTGCAGAACCTGACAGGGGGCTCGCCGTTCCCTACGAGCAGTACTTC. This translates into CASSAEPDRGLAVPYEQYF.

The J gene is TRBJ2-2, the V gene TRBV11-2, with a tentative D call TRBD2 (6 bases). This CDR3 spans 16 amino acids. V was cut by 1 base and J by 8 bases, with 17 bases left in between. Germline V gene lookup returns CDR1 SGHAT and CDR2 FQNNGV. The chain's CDR3 is CASSLVTLARTGELFF. CDR3 DNA sequence: TGTGCCAGCAGCTTAGTGACGCTAGCGAGAACGGGGGAGCTGTTTTTT.

This clonotype was seen ten or more times. The chain recombines TRBV14 with TRBJ2-1; TRBD2 agrees at 7 bases. The V gene end was trimmed by 1 base and the J gene end by 2 bases; junction bases not matched to a gene: 2. Per the germline V gene, CDR1 is SGHDN and CDR2 is FVKESK. CDR3 length: 15 residues. CDR3 sequence (DNA): TGTGCCAGCAGCCAAGTCAGCGGGGCCTACAATGAGCAGTTCTTC. Its translation is CASSQVSGAYNEQFF.

A word on this clonotype: At one boundary the junction diverges from the germline segment, which might be a read error. The chain combines TRBV13 with TRBJ2-7; D is ambiguous. The germline V gene encodes CDR1 PRHDT and CDR2 FYEKMQ (reference sequence). CDR3 length: 13 amino acids. CDR3: CTSSLRTGYEQYF. The CDR3 DNA follows: TGTACCAGCAGCTTACGGACGGGCTACGAGCAGTACTTC.

As regards this clonotype: Given a much more abundant clone one base away, this may be a read error. The chain combines TRBV6-6 with TRBJ1-5; 9 nucleotides agree with TRBD1. From germline, CDR1 is MNHNY and CDR2 SVGAGI (reference sequence). The CDR3 contains 17 residues. CDR3 DNA sequence: TGTGCCAGCAGTTACGGGGACAGGGATTATAGCAATCAGCTCCAGCATTTT. Residues: CASSYGDRDYSNQLQHF.

To note about this clonotype: This may come from a read error, since a much larger clone is one base off. The rearrangement uses TRBV7-9 and TRBJ2-2; D is unclear. The CDR3 is 16 amino acids. V dropped 5 bases and J dropped 6 bases, with 19 bases sitting between them. Germline V lookup: CDR1 SEHNR, CDR2 FQNEAQ (reference sequence). In DNA, the CDR3 is TGTGCCAGCAGCCCCCCTGGCGGAGTTTCGGCCGGGGAGCTGTTTTTT. Translated, it gives CASSPPGGVSAGELFF.

To note about this clonotype: This may be a read error, as it is one base from a much larger clone. The V gene is TRBV4-2, the J gene TRBJ2-7, with 10 positions matching TRBD2. Per the germline V gene, CDR1 is LGHNA and CDR2 is YNFKEQ. This CDR3 contains 14 residues. V shed 4 bases, J shed 4 bases, and the junction held 4 bases outside the gene matches. The CDR3 coding sequence is TGTGCCAGCAGCCGGGCTAGCGGGAGATACGAGCAGTACTTC. Translating gives CASSRASGRYEQYF.

The chain couples TRBV6-6 to TRBJ2-1; D is perhaps TRBD1 or TRBD2 (5 bases each). Germline V CDR1 and CDR2: MNHNY, SVGAGI (reference sequence). CDR3 length equals 15 residues. The ends were cut back, 5 bases at V and 16 bases at J, with 27 bases in the middle. The CDR3 reads CASSHGTYTLDDHFF. DNA for the CDR3: TGTGCCAGCAGTCATGGGACCTATACCTTAGATGATCATTTCTTC.

In this sample, this clonotype turned up many times. This chain uses TRBV6-5 with TRBJ2-7; 13 positions agree with TRBD2. Looked up from germline, CDR1 is MNHEY and CDR2 is SVGAGI. Trimming cost V 2 bases and J 3 bases; bases outside gene matches: 7. This CDR3 has 17 amino acids. CDR3 in amino acids: CASSYASGLAGLYEQYF. DNA for the CDR3: TGTGCCAGCAGTTACGCTTCGGGACTAGCGGGACTCTACGAGCAGTACTTC.

As for this clonotype: A much larger clone lies one base from this, so it may be a read error. This rearrangement joins TRBV5-5 to TRBJ1-1; D is undetermined. V was shortened by 0 bases and J by 3 bases, with 12 bases between the two germline ends. The CDR3 totals 15 residues. Germline assignment: CDR1 SGHKS and CDR2 YYEKEE (reference sequence). The CDR3 here is CASSLAFGMDTEAFF. The CDR3 DNA is TGTGCCAGCAGCTTGGCATTTGGGATGGACACTGAAGCTTTCTTT.

V usage is TRBV29-1 and J usage is TRBJ2-1; TRBD1 aligns across 7 bases. The CDR3 extends over 13 amino acids. V was pared by 3 bases and J by 13 bases, with 12 bases of the junction left unmatched. The germline CDR1 and CDR2 sequences are SQVTM and ANQGSEA. The CDR3 loop reads CSVDEQGMETQFF. DNA for the CDR3: TGCAGCGTTGACGAACAGGGGATGGAGACTCAGTTCTTC.

Notes on this clonotype: A read error may be the cause here, since a much bigger clone is one base away. V and J are TRBV10-3 and TRBJ2-7; TRBD2 matches at 11 bases. The CDR3 is 16 residues long. Germline loops: CDR1 ENHRY, CDR2 SYGVKD. CDR3 coding DNA: TGTACCATCAGTGAGGGGGGACTAGCGGAGAACTACGAGCAGTACTTC. Protein: CTISEGGLAENYEQYF.

As regards this clonotype: As the CDR3 is not closed by the conserved phenylalanine or tryptophan, this likely results from a read error. The chain uses TRBV12-3 or TRBV12-4 and TRBJ2-5; D gene ambiguous. V was pared by 5 bases and J by 2 bases, with 9 bases between. The CDR3 extends over 13 amino acids. CDR3 coding DNA: TGTGCCAGCAGTCCTAACTCACAAGAGACCCAGTACCTC. This codes for CASSPNSQETQYL.

This clonotype was recorded many times. The chain combines TRBV5-1 with TRBJ1-2, with 9 positions matching TRBD1. The CDR3 is 14 amino acids. Germline trimming cut 5 bases from V and 3 bases from J; bases unmatched to any gene: 5. CDR1 and CDR2 (germline): SGHRS, YFSETQ. The CDR3 coding sequence is TGCGCCAGCAGTACAGGGGGCTCGTACTATGGCTACACCTTC. It specifies CASSTGGSYYGYTF.

This clonotype has a count of ten or more. The chain joins TRBV28 to TRBJ1-4; 7 bases match TRBD1. The CDR3 is 11 residues long. Germline loops: CDR1 MDHEN, CDR2 SYDVKM. V was pared by 6 bases and J by 15 bases, with 7 bases of the junction left unmatched. This CDR3 reads CASRSDRAVFF. CDR3 in DNA: TGTGCCAGCAGATCAGACAGGGCGGTGTTTTTT.

A few counts support this clonotype. Its ends do not fully match the called genes, so a read error is possible. The rearrangement joins TRBV11-2 to TRBJ1-2; 9 positions match TRBD1. CDR1 and CDR2 (germline): SGHAT, FQNNGV. CDR3 length: 16 amino acids. The CDR3 nucleotides read TGTGCCAGCAGCTTAGGCGGGACAGGGACTAACTATGGCTACATCTTC. It yields the protein CASSLGGTGTNYGYIF.

As for this clonotype: A much larger clonotype is one base distant, so this may be a read error. V usage is TRBV11-2 and J usage is TRBJ2-1; D may be TRBD2 (7 bases). This CDR3 is 15 amino acids long. Germline V CDR1 and CDR2: SGHAT, FQNNGV. DNA for the CDR3: TGTGCCAGCAACTTAGATTCTAGCGGCAGGGGTGAGCAGTCCTTC. It is translated as CASNLDSSGRGEQSF.

This clonotype was picked up a small number of times. A much larger clone differs by one base, so this may be a read error. The gene calls are TRBV29-1 and TRBJ1-4, with 9 bases lining up with TRBD1. Looked up from germline, CDR1 is SQVTM and CDR2 is ANQGSEA. There are 13 residues in the CDR3. In DNA, the CDR3 is TGCAGCGCCGAGGGACAGGGCGACGAAAAACTGCTTTTT. It encodes CSAEGQGDEKLLF.

This rearrangement joins TRBV10-3 to TRBJ2-1; D might be TRBD2 (5 bases). Germline CDR1 and CDR2: ENHRY and SYGVKD. The CDR3 is 14 amino acids. The ends were cut back, 0 bases at V and 12 bases at J, with 15 bases in the middle. The CDR3 sequence: CAISESRAADGQFF. For the CDR3, the DNA is TGTGCCATCAGTGAGTCTAGAGCGGCCGATGGGCAGTTCTTC.

In regard to this clonotype: Relative to the germline gene, one junction end is altered; a read error may explain this. This chain links TRBV10-3 with TRBJ2-7; D is undetermined. The CDR3 extends over 14 amino acids. The germline V gene encodes CDR1 ENHRY and CDR2 SYGVKD. CDR3 in DNA: TGTGCCACCAGTTCTAGGGCACATGGGGACGAGCAGTACTTC. This gives the protein CATSSRAHGDEQYF.

This clonotype has only one observation. V and J are TRBV29-1 and TRBJ2-7, with TRBD1 matching 9 bases. The V gene's germline CDR1 is SQVTM and CDR2 ANQGSEA. J was trimmed by 11 bases and V by 5 bases; bases with no gene match: 10. The CDR3 is 12 amino acids. CDR3 nucleotides: TGCAGCGTTTCGGGACAGGGCTACGATAAGTACTTC. The encoded protein is CSVSGQGYDKYF.

As regards this clonotype: A much bigger clone sits one base away, suggesting this may be a read error. The DNA for the CDR3 is TGCGCCAGCAGAGGGGAGAATGCAGATACGAAGTATTTT. Translated: CASRGENADTKYF. The chain uses TRBV10-1 and TRBJ2-3, with D tentatively TRBD1 or TRBD2 (5 bases each). Germline values: CDR1 WNHNN, CDR2 SYGVQD (reference sequence). The CDR3 is made up of 13 amino acids.

This clonotype was observed once. A junction end diverges from the germline sequence, so it may reflect a read error. The rearrangement uses TRBV13 and TRBJ2-7; tentatively, D is TRBD1 (6 bases). The CDR3 loop spans 11 amino acids. The germline CDR1 and CDR2 sequences are PRHDT and FYEKMQ (reference sequence). The CDR3 sequence is CTSSNNREHYF. The CDR3 DNA reads as TGTACCAGCAGTAACAACAGGGAGCACTACTTC.

V is TRBV12-3 or TRBV12-4 and J is TRBJ2-1; D unresolved. This CDR3 has 12 residues. V was clipped by 9 bases and J by 6 bases, with 12 bases between them. CDR3 residues: CASSPLSNEQFF. The CDR3 coding sequence is TGTGCCAGTAGTCCTTTATCCAATGAGCAGTTCTTC.

This clonotype appeared a few times. V usage is TRBV5-1 and J usage is TRBJ2-3; 8 bases fit TRBD2. The CDR3 runs 16 residues. Germline CDR1 SGHRS, CDR2 YFSETQ. V was pared by 0 bases and J by 5 bases, with 8 bases of the junction left unmatched. The CDR3 reads CASSLGAGDWGDTQYF. The CDR3, as DNA: TGCGCCAGCAGCTTGGGAGCGGGGGATTGGGGAGATACGCAGTATTTT.